The subject of this entry is one T cell receptor beta chain. Its antigen is not identified. These data come from a study of regulatory T cells in long-lasting Graves disease. Study findings and constraints: The number of shared public clonotypes was higher in persistent patients (approximately 3,000) than new patients (under 1,000). No thyroid tissue was studied; the work used peripheral blood only. Persistent disease preferred TRBV28, TRBJ1-2 and TRBJ2-5.

Trimming removed 4 bases at V and 5 bases at J, with 14 bases between. From germline, CDR1 is SEHNR and CDR2 FQNEAQ (reference sequence). This CDR3 is built from 14 residues. Indicated time point: persistent/refractory GD, antithyroid drugs over 5 years with positive TRAb. From RNA extracted from PBMCs, the TCR library was made. Through Arm-PCR of CDR3 regions and iRepertoire HTBI primers, TCR beta libraries were built. TCRdb ran MiXCR on the multiplex PCR reads and lists one entry per CDR3 protein. The profile shows about 470,000 distinct CDR3 sequences, 20% to 25% of them singletons. The source of this sequence is a female donor with Graves disease. The specimen was peripheral blood mononuclear cells (PBMCs), collected when the disease was refractory, from a patient treated with antithyroid drugs. The J gene is TRBJ1-1, the V gene TRBV7-9; a weak D match, TRBD1 (5 bases). CDR3 nucleotide sequence: TGTGCCAGCAGCTCCATAGGAGGGGTGACTGAAGCTTTCTTT. Its translation is CASSSIGGVTEAFF.